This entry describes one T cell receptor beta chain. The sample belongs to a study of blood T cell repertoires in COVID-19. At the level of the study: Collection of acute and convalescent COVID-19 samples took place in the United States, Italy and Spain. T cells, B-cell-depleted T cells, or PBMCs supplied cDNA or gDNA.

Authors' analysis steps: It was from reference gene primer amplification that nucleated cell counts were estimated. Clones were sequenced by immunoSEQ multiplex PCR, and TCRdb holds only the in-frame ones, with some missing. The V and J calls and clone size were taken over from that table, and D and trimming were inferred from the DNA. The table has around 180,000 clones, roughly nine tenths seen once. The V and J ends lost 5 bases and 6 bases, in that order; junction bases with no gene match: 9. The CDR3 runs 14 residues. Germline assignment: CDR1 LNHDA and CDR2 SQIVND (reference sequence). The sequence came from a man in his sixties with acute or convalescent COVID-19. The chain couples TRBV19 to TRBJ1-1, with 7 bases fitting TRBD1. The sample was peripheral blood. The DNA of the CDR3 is TGTGCCAGTAGTCCGCAGACAGGGTTCTCTGAAGCTTTCTTT. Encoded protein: CASSPQTGFSEAFF. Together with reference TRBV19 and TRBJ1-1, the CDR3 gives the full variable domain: DGGITQSPKYLFRKEGQNVTLSCEQNLNHDAMYWYRQDPGQGLRLIYYSQIVNDFQKGDIAEGYSVSREKKESFPLTVTSAQKNPTAFYLCASSPQTGFSEAFFGQGTRLTVV.